Each of the 6 T cell receptor beta chains below was sequenced from the same sample in a study of T cells in Graves' hyperthyroidism and ophthalmopathy. Amplified TCR beta CDR3 regions came from RNA transcripts. In the first-round RT-PCR of the TCR CDR3, the HTBI primer set was used. TCRdb itself ran the multiplex PCR reads through MiXCR, one entry per CDR3 protein. The sample has roughly 260,000 distinct CDR3 sequences; more than 14% are singletons. The sample consisted of blood. Receptor source: a woman between 35 and 50 years old with Graves' hyperthyroidism that later progressed to Graves' ophthalmopathy.

The chain carries TRBV7-9 and TRBJ1-4; TRBD1 agrees at 9 bases. The trim removed 5 bases at V and 7 bases at J, leaving 5 bases unmatched. CDR3 length: 14 residues. CDR1 is SEHNR and CDR2 is FQNEAQ in the germline V gene (reference sequence). The CDR3 spells CASSDRGGSEKLFF. CDR3 sequence (DNA): TGTGCCAGCAGCGACAGGGGGGGTAGTGAAAAACTGTTTTTT.

With respect to this clonotype: A read error may be the cause here, since a much bigger clone is one base away. No conserved phenylalanine or tryptophan ends this CDR3, so it is likely a read error. The chain employs TRBV27 and TRBJ2-7; 7 bases match TRBD2. This CDR3 has 15 amino acids. The V gene end was trimmed by 5 bases and the J gene end by 6 bases; junction bases not matched to a gene: 13. The germline gives CDR1 MNHEY, CDR2 SMNVEV (reference sequence). The CDR3 coding sequence is TGTGCCAGCAGTCCACTGCGGGGGAAGCTCTCCGAGCAGTACCTC. Amino acids: CASSPLRGKLSEQYL.

This clonotype occurred many times. The chain uses TRBV28 and TRBJ2-7, with 7 bases fitting TRBD2. V was clipped by 2 bases and J by 6 bases; unmatched bases: 10. Germline values: CDR1 MDHEN, CDR2 SYDVKM. CDR3 length equals 15 residues. CDR3 amino acids: CASSLNGLGTGEQYF. In DNA form, the CDR3 reads TGTGCCAGCAGTTTAAATGGACTAGGGACCGGCGAGCAGTACTTC.

Many counts were recorded for this clonotype. The rearrangement links TRBV5-8 to TRBJ2-1; 14 nucleotides line up with TRBD2. This CDR3 is built from 17 residues. The V gene's germline CDR1 is SGHTS and CDR2 YDEGEE. The junction had 10 bases not matched to a gene; V was cut back by 4 bases and J by 7 bases. The CDR3 is CASSIGTSGSFWNEQFF. In DNA form, the CDR3 reads TGTGCCAGCAGCATCGGGACTAGCGGGAGTTTTTGGAATGAGCAGTTCTTC.

This clonotype was counted ten times or more. CDR3 bases: TGCAGTGCTAGACTGGGACTGAGTAGAGTTGGATCCTACAATGAGCAGTTCTTC. Protein sequence: CSARLGLSRVGSYNEQFF. This chain uses TRBV20-1 with TRBJ2-1, with a possible D match to TRBD2 (6 bases). Trimming removed 2 bases at V and 1 base at J, with 21 bases between. Germline V CDR1 and CDR2: DFQATT, SNEGSKA (reference sequence). The CDR3 runs to 18 residues.

This clonotype showed up many times. The chain joins TRBV12-3 or TRBV12-4 to TRBJ2-5; no firm D call. The ends were cut back, 5 bases at V and 1 base at J, with 5 bases in the middle. The CDR3 runs to 12 residues. The CDR3 DNA is TGTGCCAGCAGTCTGGGCCAAGAGACCCAGTACTTC. Protein: CASSLGQETQYF.